A single sample is the source of the 15 T cell receptor beta chains below, sequenced in a study of T-cell reconstitution after alpha-beta-depleted transplantation in children. The library targeted TCRbeta and was prepared with unique molecular identifiers. TCRdb re-analysed the PCR reads in MiXCR, keeping a single row per CDR3 protein. The table lists hundreds of thousands of distinct CDR3 sequences, over 10% of them singletons. The sample in question was PBMCs, obtained before TCRalphabeta/CD19-depleted stem cell transplant. The receptors shown here come from a girl aged 2-10 years with congenital amegakaryocytic thrombocytopenia, due to receive a stem cell transplant.

This clonotype was recorded at least ten times. V is TRBV7-2 and J is TRBJ2-3; 15 bases match TRBD2. The germline V gene encodes CDR1 SGHTA and CDR2 FQGNSA. There are 15 residues in the CDR3. Trimming cost V 5 bases and J 8 bases; bases outside gene matches: 5. The CDR3 is CASSPRTSGRGTQYF. The DNA of the CDR3 is TGTGCCAGCAGCCCCCGGACTAGCGGGAGGGGTACGCAGTATTTT.

This clonotype was seen many times. CDR3 in DNA: TGTGCCAGTGCTTCTTATCCGGGTGGCGATTTGAACACTGAAGCTTTCTTT. Translated: CASASYPGGDLNTEAFF. The chain is built from TRBV6-1 and TRBJ1-1; no definite D call. The CDR3 loop spans 17 amino acids. Trimming removed 9 bases at V and 0 bases at J, with 23 bases between. Germline CDR1 reads MNHNS; CDR2 reads SASEGT.

There are many counts of this clonotype. V and J are TRBV6-5 and TRBJ2-1; D may be TRBD1 (6 bases). Germline assignment: CDR1 MNHEY and CDR2 SVGAGI. Trimming removed 0 bases from V and 3 bases from J, with 12 bases in between. This CDR3 region has 16 residues. The CDR3 DNA reads as TGTGCCAGCAGTTACTCGAGGGGGTACTACTACAATGAGCAGTTCTTC. This codes for CASSYSRGYYYNEQFF.

In its sample, this clonotype was seen a few times. The V and J genes are TRBV5-5 and TRBJ2-1; TRBD2 matches at 8 bases. V shed 4 bases and J 3 bases; nucleotides not matched to a gene: 6. Germline V lookup: CDR1 SGHKS, CDR2 YYEKEE (reference sequence). CDR3 length: 15 amino acids. CDR3 sequence reads: CASSPPGLGYNEQFF. The CDR3 nucleotides are TGTGCCAGCAGCCCGCCGGGACTAGGCTACAATGAGCAGTTCTTC.

This clonotype was seen ten or more times. The chain uses TRBV20-1 and TRBJ2-7, with D perhaps matching TRBD1 or TRBD2 (6 bases each). Germline V gene lookup returns CDR1 DFQATT and CDR2 SNEGSKA (reference sequence). The V end was cut by 3 bases, the J end by 6 bases, with 18 bases between. There are 14 residues in the CDR3. This chain's CDR3 is CSASLRGRVLEQYF. CDR3 DNA sequence: TGCAGTGCTAGTCTCCGGGGGCGCGTCCTCGAGCAGTACTTC.

This clonotype appeared a single time. A read error is possible here, since a much larger clone lies one base away. The conserved final phenylalanine or tryptophan is absent from the CDR3, which likely points to a read error. This chain connects TRBV28 to TRBJ2-1; no clear D. This CDR3 comprises 17 residues. Germline V gives CDR1 MDHEN, CDR2 SYDVKM. Trimming cost V 2 bases and J 5 bases, with 19 bases left between them. The CDR3, as DNA: TGTGCCAGCAGTTTACGCCCTATCTCGGAGACCCACAATGAGCAGTTCATC. Translating it yields CASSLRPISETHNEQFI.

The CDR3 nucleotides read TGCGCCAGCAGCGCGAGCGGGAGTGGAGATACGCAGTATTTT. It codes for CASSASGSGDTQYF. The genes are TRBV5-1 and TRBJ2-3; 8 nucleotides match TRBD2. With V trimmed by 4 bases and J by 5 bases, 6 bases remained unmatched. The CDR3 totals 14 residues. Germline CDR1 reads SGHRS; CDR2 reads YFSETQ.

This clonotype was seen more than once but under ten times. This chain links TRBV7-9 with TRBJ1-4; D unclear. V shed 5 bases and J shed 6 bases, with 22 bases lying between them. This CDR3 is 17 amino acids long. Germline V CDR1 and CDR2: SEHNR, FQNEAQ (reference sequence). As DNA, the CDR3 is TGTGCCAGCAGCAAATTACGGGCCACGAGGTCGGATGAAAAACTGTTTTTT. Encoded protein: CASSKLRATRSDEKLFF.

At least ten counts were recorded for this clonotype. The V call is TRBV20-1, the J call TRBJ1-6; 10 nucleotides align to TRBD1. Trimming removed 6 bases from V and 10 bases from J; junction bases left unmatched: 6. CDR1 and CDR2 from the germline V gene are DFQATT and SNEGSKA (reference sequence). This CDR3 is built from 13 residues. The CDR3 DNA reads TGCAGTGCCCCGGGACAGGGGTTATCACCCCTCCACTTT. It encodes CSAPGQGLSPLHF.

This clonotype showed up just a few times. The genes are TRBV7-2 and TRBJ2-1; D unclear. With 1 base removed from V and 2 bases from J, the gap between germline ends came to 12 bases. Germline CDR1 and CDR2: SGHTA and FQGNSA. The CDR3 totals 16 residues. DNA for the CDR3: TGTGCCAGCAGCTTAGTAGCAGGAGTCCCCTACAATGAGCAGTTCTTC. It is translated as CASSLVAGVPYNEQFF. The whole variable domain, remainder taken from reference TRBV7-2 and TRBJ2-1, is GAGVSQSPSNKVTEKGKDVELRCDPISGHTALYWYRQSLGQGLEFLIYFQGNSAPDKSGLPSDRFSAERTGGSVSTLTIQRTQQEDSAVYLCASSLVAGVPYNEQFFGPGTRLTVL.

The chain carries TRBV7-8 and TRBJ2-7; weak D call: TRBD1 (5 bases). Germline CDR1 reads SGHVS; CDR2 reads FQNEAQ. This CDR3 region has 14 residues. V lost 2 bases and J 3 bases, leaving 11 bases between the germline ends. The CDR3 here is CASSLWQGDYEQYF. In nucleotides, the CDR3 is TGTGCCAGCAGCTTATGGCAGGGCGACTACGAGCAGTACTTC.

This clonotype was found many times. The chain joins TRBV7-9 to TRBJ2-1; perhaps D is TRBD1 or TRBD2 (5 bases each). Germline V gives CDR1 SEHNR, CDR2 FQNEAQ (reference sequence). The CDR3 runs 14 residues. The V end was cut by 4 bases, the J end by 4 bases, with 11 bases between. The chain's CDR3 is CASSSRDQYNEQFF. The CDR3 nucleotides are TGTGCCAGCAGCTCCCGGGACCAGTACAATGAGCAGTTCTTC.

The chain couples TRBV15 to TRBJ2-7; the D is unclear. CDR3 length: 13 residues. V lost 10 bases to trimming and J lost 4 bases, with 17 bases between them. The V gene's germline CDR1 is LNHNV and CDR2 YYDKDF (reference sequence). This CDR3 is CASKFGGGYEQYF. CDR3 DNA sequence: TGTGCCAGTAAGTTCGGCGGTGGGTACGAGCAGTACTTC.

This clonotype has ten or more counts. The chain uses TRBV7-8 and TRBJ2-7; TRBD1 is a possible D gene (6 bases). The CDR3 totals 13 residues. Germline V CDR1 and CDR2: SGHVS, FQNEAQ. V was shortened by 1 base and J by 7 bases, with 11 bases between the two germline ends. Written as DNA, the CDR3 is TGTGCCAGCAGCTTAGTTACAGGGAAAGAGCAGTACTTC. Amino acid sequence: CASSLVTGKEQYF.

The rearrangement joins TRBV4-2 to TRBJ2-2, with 8 bases fitting TRBD2. Germline CDR1 reads LGHNA; CDR2 reads YNFKEQ. This CDR3 is built from 17 residues. The trim removed 2 bases at V and 6 bases at J, leaving 11 bases unmatched. The CDR3 sequence is CASSQYPPGLVPGELFF. CDR3 DNA: TGTGCCAGCAGCCAATATCCCCCGGGACTAGTCCCCGGGGAGCTGTTTTTT.